This T cell receptor (beta chain) was sequenced for a study of blood T cells in healthy people across ages. General study findings and limits: Relative to aged donors, long-lived donors carried more naive CD4+ cells and displayed higher diversity. Higher naive T cell percentage went strongly together with higher TCR beta diversity.

Germline loops: CDR1 MNHEY, CDR2 SMNVEV (reference sequence). The CDR3 totals 12 residues. V shed 8 bases, J shed 6 bases, and the junction held 2 bases outside the gene matches. This clonotype was counted a few times. The antigen is unknown. The use of a sample-barcoded 5' primer and a J-beta primer mix characterized a second PCR of roughly 6 to 11 cycles. A template-switch adaptor containing 12 random nucleotides labeled each cDNA molecule. MiXCR was run by TCRdb on the 5' RACE reads, yielding one entry per CDR3 protein. The sample carries some 1,800,000 distinct CDR3 sequences, roughly 43% recorded once.

This TCR came from a human donor in good health. The V and J genes are TRBV27 and TRBJ2-1; 9 bases match TRBD1. The sequenced material came from blood. CDR3 residues: CASGTGFNEQFF. The CDR3 DNA is TGTGCCAGCGGGACAGGGTTCAATGAGCAGTTCTTC.